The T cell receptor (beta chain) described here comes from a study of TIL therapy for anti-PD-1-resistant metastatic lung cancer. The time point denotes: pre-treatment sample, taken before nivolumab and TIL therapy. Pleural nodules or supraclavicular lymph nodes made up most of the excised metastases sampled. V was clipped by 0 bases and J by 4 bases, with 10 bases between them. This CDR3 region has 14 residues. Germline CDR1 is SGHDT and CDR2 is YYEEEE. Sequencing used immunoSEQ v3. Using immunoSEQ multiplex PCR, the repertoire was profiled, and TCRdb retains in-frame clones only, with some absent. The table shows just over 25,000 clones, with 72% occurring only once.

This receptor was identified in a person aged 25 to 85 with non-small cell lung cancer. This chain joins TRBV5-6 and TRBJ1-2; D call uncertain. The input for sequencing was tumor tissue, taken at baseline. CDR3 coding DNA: TGTGCCAGCAGCTTGGAGCAAGGGAGCTATGGCTACACCTTC. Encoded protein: CASSLEQGSYGYTF.